This T cell receptor (beta chain) is from a study of cytomegalovirus exposure and HLA in healthy donors. Regarding the study as a whole: The dataset shows that most TCR sequences were rare, while some public TCRs occurred in many donors. An analysis that was carried out later associated 17,000 or so TCR beta sequences with HLA alleles at 0.05 false discovery rate. One variant, a missense change in DCLRE1C, was linked in a later analysis to TCR beta V- and J-gene trimming. Presence/absence results assume similar sequencing depth per donor, which may not hold.

The V gene end was trimmed by 5 bases and the J gene end by 4 bases; junction bases not matched to a gene: 9. Germline V gives CDR1 MDHEN, CDR2 SYDVKM. This CDR3 contains 15 residues. It was with 60 Vbeta and 13 Jbeta primers that the PCR ran. The repertoire was sequenced with immunoSEQ multiplex PCR; TCRdb's copy has only in-frame clones and lacks some. The profile covers about 160,000 clones, with around four fifths appearing a single time and around 1.3% taken by the ten largest. This clone was detected only once. Antigen: not known. The chain couples TRBV28 to TRBJ1-2, with TRBD1 identical over 8 bases. The sequenced sample was PBMCs. The receptor comes from a woman aged 45-65 years in good health and CMV-seronegative. This CDR3 is CASSLTDRVGYGYTF. The CDR3 DNA reads as TGTGCCAGCAGTCTAACGGACAGGGTCGGCTATGGCTACACCTTC.